This T cell receptor beta chain was sequenced in a study of blood T cell repertoires in COVID-19. Study context: Collection of acute and convalescent COVID-19 samples took place in the United States, Italy and Spain. Sample material is recorded as cDNA or gDNA derived from T cells, B-cell-depleted T cells, or PBMCs.

Patients in Seattle were enrolled during active infection, then followed longitudinally. In the original processing: How many nucleated cells were present was estimated from reference gene primer amplification. Assay: immunoSEQ multiplex PCR; the TCRdb copy retains only in-frame clones and omits some. V and J calls and clone size are as listed in that table; D and trimming were resolved from the DNA. Of approximately 260,000 clones listed, around 90% are singletons. The receptor comes from an older woman with COVID-19, enrolled during active disease. The sequenced sample consisted of peripheral blood.

The CDR3 DNA reads as TGTGCCAGCAGCTTAGTCGCTAGCGCGGAGACCCAGTACTTC. Its protein is CASSLVASAETQYF. The rearrangement uses TRBV7-8 and TRBJ2-5; possibly TRBD2 for D (6 bases). The CDR3 loop spans 14 amino acids. Germline loops: CDR1 SGHVS, CDR2 FQNEAQ. The V gene lost 1 base and the J gene lost 5 bases, with 11 bases spanning the gap. The full variable domain, its missing parts supplied by reference TRBV7-8 and TRBJ2-5, is GAGVSQSPRYKVAKRGQDVALRCDPISGHVSLFWYQQALGQGPEFLTYFQNEAQLDKSGLPSDRFFAERPEGSVSTLKIQRTQQEDSAVYLCASSLVASAETQYFGPGTRLLVL.